These 9 T cell receptor beta chains came from one sample sequenced in a study of blood T cell repertoires in COVID-19. Measured with immunoSEQ multiplex PCR; TCRdb has only the in-frame clones, and not every one. The data contain approximately 40,000 clones, approximately 85% of them singletons. What was sequenced was peripheral blood. These receptors were obtained from a man in his fifties or sixties with active or convalescent COVID-19.

The chain is built from TRBV3-1 (or the pseudogene TRBV3-2) and TRBJ2-5, with D possibly matching TRBD2 (7 bases). Trimming pared 3 bases from V and 0 bases from J, leaving 14 bases between. The CDR3 consists of 16 residues. Germline assignment: CDR1 LGHDT and CDR2 YNNKEL (reference sequence). CDR3 amino acids: CASSQAAGAYQETQYF. CDR3 coding DNA: TGTGCCAGCAGCCAGGCTGCGGGGGCGTACCAAGAGACCCAGTACTTC.

The rearrangement links TRBV3-1 (or the pseudogene TRBV3-2) to TRBJ2-2; the match to TRBD1 covers 7 bases. The CDR3 has 15 residues. Trimming cost V 4 bases and J 2 bases; bases outside gene matches: 4. Germline V lookup: CDR1 LGHDT, CDR2 YNNKEL (reference sequence). CDR3 DNA sequence: TGTGCCAGCAGCCCTCGGGACAGCAACACCGGGGAGCTGTTTTTT. Residues: CASSPRDSNTGELFF.

V and J are TRBV6-5 and TRBJ1-5; TRBD1 matches at 8 bases. After removal of 7 bases from V and 5 bases from J, the junction contained 7 bases not matched to a gene. CDR3 size: 14 residues. Per the germline V gene, CDR1 is MNHEY and CDR2 is SVGAGI. The CDR3 coding sequence is TGTGCCAGCAAAGGACAGGGCACGTATCAGCCCCAGCATTTT. It translates to CASKGQGTYQPQHF.

This sequence joins TRBV2 and TRBJ1-2; D call uncertain. CDR1 and CDR2 from the germline V gene are SNHLY and FYNNEI. With 1 base removed from V and 1 base from J, the gap between germline ends came to 10 bases. CDR3 length: 15 amino acids. CDR3 in DNA: TGTGCCAGCAGTGAAGACAGCCGCTATAACTATGGCTACACCTTC. Encoded protein: CASSEDSRYNYGYTF.

The rearrangement links TRBV19 to TRBJ2-1, with D possibly TRBD2 on 5 matching bases. V shed 4 bases and J shed 6 bases, with 13 bases lying between them. The CDR3 has 14 residues. Germline values: CDR1 LNHDA, CDR2 SQIVND (reference sequence). CDR3 nucleotide sequence: TGTGCCAGTAGTAAAGAGGAGGACGTCAATGAGCAGTTCTTC. It codes for CASSKEEDVNEQFF.

This clone occurred once. V usage is TRBV15 and J usage is TRBJ1-4, with 7 positions matching TRBD1. The length of the CDR3 is 15 residues. Germline CDR1 is LNHNV and CDR2 is YYDKDF (reference sequence). V shed 3 bases, J shed 7 bases, and the junction held 8 bases outside the gene matches. In nucleotides, the CDR3 is TGTGCCACCAGCAGGGAACAGGGGTATGGTGAAAAACTGTTTTTT. This gives the protein CATSREQGYGEKLFF.

The chain uses TRBV6-1 and TRBJ2-2; D call uncertain. The V gene lost 3 bases and the J gene lost 1 base, with 6 bases spanning the gap. The CDR3 spans 14 residues. In germline, CDR1 is MNHNS, CDR2 SASEGT. The DNA for the CDR3 is TGTGCCAGCAGTGAGCAGAAGAACACCGGGGAGCTGTTTTTT. Protein sequence: CASSEQKNTGELFF.

V gene TRBV3-1 (or the pseudogene TRBV3-2) combines with J gene TRBJ1-1, with 8 nucleotides matching TRBD1. Per germline, CDR1 LGHDT and CDR2 YNNKEL (reference sequence). With V trimmed by 10 bases and J by 8 bases, 6 bases remained unmatched. CDR3 size: 11 residues. The DNA for the CDR3 is TGTGCCACCCAACGGACAGGGGAAGCTTTCTTT. Its translation is CATQRTGEAFF.

V and J are TRBV28 and TRBJ2-2; D remains unclear. The CDR3 extends over 14 amino acids. Germline V CDR1 and CDR2: MDHEN, SYDVKM. Trimming took off 3 bases at V and 1 base at J, with 6 bases between the two ends. This CDR3 reads CASSLLGNTGELFF. The CDR3, as DNA: TGTGCCAGCAGTTTGCTCGGGAACACCGGGGAGCTGTTTTTT. Variable domain in full (rest from reference TRBV28 and TRBJ2-2): DVKVTQSSRYLVKRTGEKVFLECVQDMDHENMFWYRQDPGLGLRLIYFSYDVKMKEKGDIPEGYSVSREKKERFSLILESASTNQTSMYLCASSLLGNTGELFFGEGSRLTVL.